What follows are 28 T cell receptor beta chains derived from one specimen sequenced in a study of early T cells in non-severe SARS-CoV-2 infection. TCRdb processed the 5' RACE reads anew with MiXCR; each CDR3 protein has one entry. The profile shows roughly 52,000 distinct CDR3 sequences, roughly 6% of them singletons. Sequenced material: whole blood, taken at baseline. All receptors come from an adult who was a healthcare worker with PCR-confirmed SARS-CoV-2 infection or an uninfected control (not recorded which).

This clonotype was counted many times. The rearrangement links TRBV5-1 to TRBJ1-1, with D uncertain. The length of the CDR3 is 14 residues. From germline, CDR1 is SGHRS and CDR2 YFSETQ. Trimming removed 1 base from V and 4 bases from J, with 11 bases in between. The CDR3 nucleotides are TGCGCCAGCAGCTTGATTGTGGCAGGCACTGAAGCTTTCTTT. Its translation is CASSLIVAGTEAFF.

This rearrangement joins TRBV7-2 to TRBJ2-5, with D possibly being TRBD2 (6 bases). CDR1 is SGHTA, CDR2 FQGNSA, per germline. With 6 bases removed from V and 0 bases from J, the gap between germline ends came to 17 bases. The CDR3 has 16 amino acids. In DNA form, the CDR3 reads TGTGCCAGCAGTTTACGGACGGGGGAGTACCAAGAGACCCAGTACTTC. Its protein is CASSLRTGEYQETQYF.

This clonotype occurred many times. The CDR3 DNA is TGTGCCACCAGTGATCCCTCGGACGAGGCCTACGAGCAGTACTTC. Amino acid sequence: CATSDPSDEAYEQYF. The chain employs TRBV24-1 and TRBJ2-7; D call uncertain. Trimming took 3 bases from V and 2 from J, leaving 13 bases between them. The CDR3 runs to 15 residues. Germline CDR1 is KGHDR and CDR2 is SFDVKD.

The chain carries TRBV25-1 and TRBJ2-2, with D maybe TRBD1 (6 bases). This CDR3 spans 15 amino acids. CDR1 and CDR2 (germline): MGHDK, SYGVNS. V was trimmed by 7 bases and J by 2 bases, leaving 14 bases between them. In nucleotides, the CDR3 is TGTGCCAGCACCAGGTCAGGGGACAACACCGGGGAGCTGTTTTTT. Translating gives CASTRSGDNTGELFF.

The chain links TRBV4-1 to TRBJ1-5; no definite D call. The V and J ends lost 3 bases and 4 bases respectively, with 4 bases between them. CDR1 and CDR2 (germline): MGHRA, YSYEKL. The CDR3 extends over 12 amino acids. Written as DNA, the CDR3 is TGCGCCAGCAGCCACGGGAATCAGCCCCAGCATTTT. Translating gives CASSHGNQPQHF.

In this sample, this clonotype turned up a few times. The J gene is TRBJ1-2, the V gene TRBV7-2; 7 bases agree with TRBD1. V was clipped by 5 bases and J by 4 bases; unmatched bases: 4. In germline, CDR1 is SGHTA, CDR2 FQGNSA. The CDR3 loop spans 13 amino acids. This CDR3 reads CASSGRDSYGYTF. The CDR3 DNA reads TGTGCCAGCAGCGGCCGGGACAGCTATGGCTACACCTTC.

This clonotype has a count of ten or more. J is TRBJ1-1 and V is TRBV4-2; D gene unclear. CDR1 is LGHNA and CDR2 is YNFKEQ in the germline V gene. Trimming took 1 base from V and 7 from J, leaving 7 bases between them. The length of the CDR3 is 12 residues. The CDR3 sequence: CASSQVSGEAFF. The CDR3 DNA sequence: TGTGCCAGCAGCCAAGTGAGCGGTGAAGCTTTCTTT.

This clonotype was counted many times. The chain joins TRBV4-3 to TRBJ1-5; D unresolved. V lost 4 bases and J lost 2, with 15 bases in between. The CDR3 runs to 16 residues. The germline gives CDR1 LGHNA, CDR2 YSLEER. This CDR3 reads CASSPTTGPGNQPQHF. CDR3 bases: TGCGCCAGCAGCCCCACGACCGGGCCTGGCAATCAGCCCCAGCATTTT.

There are a few counts of this clonotype. The rearrangement uses TRBV21-1 and TRBJ2-3; the table's D gene call, TRBD1, was not cross checked with the DNA. TRBV21-1 is flagged as a pseudogene. CDR3 size: 16 residues. This CDR3 is CASSGWDREGTDTQYF. CDR3 nucleotide sequence: TGTGCCAGCAGCGGATGGGACAGGGAGGGGACAGATACGCAGTATTTT.

The table lists this clonotype with many counts. The chain employs TRBV4-3 and TRBJ2-1, with 9 bases identical to TRBD2. Germline loops: CDR1 LGHNA, CDR2 YSLEER. The junction had 9 bases not matched to a gene; V was cut back by 0 bases and J by 9 bases. CDR3 length: 16 amino acids. CDR3 sequence: CASSQDVGGGVSEQFF. The CDR3 DNA sequence: TGCGCCAGCAGCCAAGATGTAGGCGGGGGGGTCAGTGAGCAGTTCTTC.

This clonotype was observed many times. The chain joins TRBV6-5 to TRBJ2-7; 8 bases line up with TRBD2. The CDR3 covers 16 residues. Looked up from germline, CDR1 is MNHEY and CDR2 is SVGAGI. V shed 4 bases, J shed 5 bases, and the junction held 13 bases outside the gene matches. CDR3 sequence: CASSLDGGALLHEQYF. DNA of the CDR3: TGTGCCAGCAGTTTGGACGGGGGGGCCCTCTTGCACGAGCAGTACTTC.

In this sample, this clonotype turned up many times. The genes are TRBV20-1 and TRBJ2-1; D may be TRBD2 (5 bases). V was clipped by 6 bases and J by 8 bases, with 17 bases between them. CDR3 length: 13 residues. CDR1 is DFQATT, CDR2 SNEGSKA, per germline (reference sequence). CDR3 DNA: TGCAGTGCCTCGCGGGCGCCGGGCGATGAGCAGTTCTTC. Its translation is CSASRAPGDEQFF.

This clonotype was counted a single time. The chain is built from TRBV29-1 and TRBJ2-1; TRBD1 aligns across 8 bases. The V gene end was trimmed by 3 bases and the J gene end by 10 bases; junction bases not matched to a gene: 5. The CDR3 is 12 amino acids. The germline V gene encodes CDR1 SQVTM and CDR2 ANQGSEA. CDR3 sequence reads: CSVEGQEGEQFF. As DNA, the CDR3 is TGCAGCGTTGAGGGACAGGAGGGAGAGCAGTTCTTC.

This clonotype was observed many times. V usage is TRBV4-1 and J usage is TRBJ2-7; D is unresolved. The CDR3 consists of 17 residues. CDR1 and CDR2 from the germline V gene are MGHRA and YSYEKL. The V end was cut by 0 bases, the J end by 1 base, with 16 bases between. The CDR3 protein is CASSQDEVPGLSYEQYF. CDR3 nucleotide sequence: TGCGCCAGCAGCCAAGATGAGGTTCCCGGCCTTTCCTACGAGCAGTACTTC.

This clonotype appeared many times. V gene TRBV19 combines with J gene TRBJ1-1; 7 bases fit TRBD1. This CDR3 spans 14 amino acids. Germline CDR1 and CDR2: LNHDA and SQIVND (reference sequence). V lost 3 bases to trimming and J lost 5 bases; unmatched junction nucleotides: 6. The chain's CDR3 is CASSIWAGQTEAFF. CDR3 in DNA: TGTGCCAGTAGTATTTGGGCGGGACAGACTGAAGCTTTCTTT.

Only a few counts were recorded for this clonotype. This chain joins TRBV12-3 or TRBV12-4 and TRBJ1-2, with TRBD1 as a possible D gene (6 bases). This CDR3 has 15 residues. V was trimmed by 3 bases and J by 1 base, leaving 12 bases between them. CDR3 region: CASSFSGAGNYGYTF. As DNA, the CDR3 is TGTGCCAGCAGTTTTTCAGGGGCGGGTAACTATGGCTACACCTTC.

The chain joins TRBV4-2 to TRBJ2-5, with D possibly matching TRBD1 (6 bases). The CDR3 spans 14 residues. Germline loops: CDR1 LGHNA, CDR2 YNFKEQ. V was cut by 1 base and J by 3 bases, with 9 bases left in between. The CDR3 here is CASSQGQGKETQYF. CDR3 sequence (DNA): TGTGCCAGCAGCCAAGGCCAGGGGAAAGAGACCCAGTACTTC.

The chain combines TRBV4-3 with TRBJ1-5; D might be TRBD1 (5 bases). Germline values: CDR1 LGHNA, CDR2 YSLEER. V shed 4 bases and J shed 7 bases, with 11 bases lying between them. CDR3 length: 13 residues. CDR3 loop: CASSPAGRQPQHF. Written as DNA, the CDR3 is TGCGCCAGCAGCCCCGCAGGGAGACAGCCCCAGCATTTT.

This clonotype turned up a few times. This chain connects TRBV6-6 to TRBJ2-3, with D possibly TRBD1 on 6 matching bases. With 6 bases removed from V and 1 base from J, the gap between germline ends came to 14 bases. Germline V gene sequence: CDR1 MNHNY, CDR2 SVGAGI (reference sequence). The CDR3 runs 15 residues. The CDR3 loop is CASRNKGERTDTQYF. CDR3 nucleotides: TGTGCCAGCAGAAACAAGGGGGAACGCACAGATACGCAGTATTTT.

The chain couples TRBV11-2 to TRBJ1-1; TRBD1 aligns across 7 bases. Germline V gives CDR1 SGHAT, CDR2 FQNNGV. Losses at the gene ends were 8 bases for V and 1 base for J; bases not matched to a gene: 10. This CDR3 contains 15 residues. DNA of the CDR3: TGTGCCAGCGGCCCTCGACAGGGCCCGAACACTGAAGCTTTCTTT. Translating it yields CASGPRQGPNTEAFF.

On this clonotype itself: With a much larger clone just one base away, this may be a read error. The gene calls are TRBV6-6 and TRBJ1-2, with 7 nucleotides matching TRBD1. This CDR3 is built from 14 residues. In germline, CDR1 is MNHNY, CDR2 SVGAGI (reference sequence). Germline trimming cut 2 bases from V and 2 bases from J; bases unmatched to any gene: 2. For the CDR3, the DNA is TGTGCCAGCAGTTACCCGACAGGGAACTATGGCTACACCTTC. Translation gives CASSYPTGNYGYTF.

V usage is TRBV18 and J usage is TRBJ2-7; the D call may be TRBD1 or TRBD2 (6 bases each). V was cut by 3 bases and J by 1 base, with 16 bases left in between. Germline V gene lookup returns CDR1 KGHSH and CDR2 LQKENI. CDR3 size: 16 residues. The CDR3 DNA sequence: TGTGCCAGCTCACCCTTGATGGGGGGCTCTTCCTACGAGCAGTACTTC. It yields the protein CASSPLMGGSSYEQYF.

There are a few counts of this clonotype. V gene TRBV19 combines with J gene TRBJ2-3, with 7 bases identical to TRBD1. The V gene's germline CDR1 is LNHDA and CDR2 SQIVND (reference sequence). After removal of 3 bases from V and 0 bases from J, the junction contained 3 bases not matched to a gene. The CDR3 is made up of 15 amino acids. CDR3 residues: CASSIGDSSTDTQYF. The CDR3 bases are TGTGCCAGTAGTATTGGGGACAGCAGCACAGATACGCAGTATTTT.

In this sample, this clonotype turned up many times. The chain uses TRBV20-1 and TRBJ1-5; tentative D call: TRBD1 (5 bases). Germline assignment: CDR1 DFQATT and CDR2 SNEGSKA (reference sequence). V was trimmed by 5 bases and J by 3 bases, leaving 20 bases between them. This CDR3 spans 16 amino acids. CDR3 DNA: TGCAGTGCTGAGGTCCCGGGACTGGGGGACAATCAGCCCCAGCATTTT. It yields the protein CSAEVPGLGDNQPQHF.

This clonotype was detected a few times. The chain employs TRBV30 and TRBJ1-2; 7 positions agree with TRBD1. Germline trimming cut 3 bases from V and 0 bases from J; bases unmatched to any gene: 1. Per germline, CDR1 GTSNPN and CDR2 SVGIG (reference sequence). The CDR3 sequence is 13 residues long. The CDR3: CAWRGGPNYGYTF. The CDR3 bases are TGTGCCTGGAGAGGGGGCCCTAACTATGGCTACACCTTC.

This clonotype was seen many times. The chain combines TRBV7-2 with TRBJ1-6, with a possible D match to TRBD1 (6 bases). This CDR3 has 14 amino acids. Between the trimmed V and J ends, which lost 5 bases and 4 bases, there was a span of 9 bases. Germline V gives CDR1 SGHTA, CDR2 FQGNSA. The CDR3 region is CASSRQVYNSPLHF. CDR3 coding DNA: TGTGCCAGCAGCAGACAGGTTTATAATTCACCCCTCCACTTT.

This clonotype has just a few counts. As DNA, the CDR3 is TGTGCCAGCAGCTTCCCCCAGGGAAAGACAGATACGCAGTATTTT. It translates to CASSFPQGKTDTQYF. The chain is built from TRBV13 and TRBJ2-3, with D perhaps matching TRBD1 (5 bases). V lost 3 bases to trimming and J lost 3 bases, with 13 bases between them. CDR1 is PRHDT, CDR2 FYEKMQ, per germline (reference sequence). The CDR3 is 15 amino acids.

This clonotype was counted a few times. CDR3 coding DNA: TGTGCCAGCAGGCACGGACAGGGGGTCCCCTACGAGCAGTACTTC. Protein: CASRHGQGVPYEQYF. The rearrangement joins TRBV11-2 to TRBJ2-7; 10 nucleotides line up with TRBD1. Germline CDR1 is SGHAT and CDR2 is FQNNGV. After removal of 6 bases from V and 2 bases from J, the junction contained 7 bases not matched to a gene. The CDR3 spans 15 residues.